These 29 T cell receptor beta chains originate from one sample sequenced in a study of technical replicates of blood from a few donors. The repertoire was sequenced with immunoSEQ multiplex PCR; TCRdb's copy has only in-frame clones and lacks some. The sample shows tens of thousands of clones, roughly nine tenths of them seen only once. Sample: PBMCs. The receptors stem from a human donor in good health. Some clones in this sample may be carry-over from other donors' samples.

The rearrangement uses TRBV6-6 and TRBJ1-5; tentative D call: TRBD1 (6 bases). The CDR3 totals 15 residues. V was pared by 2 bases and J by 7 bases, with 15 bases between. Looked up from germline, CDR1 is MNHNY and CDR2 is SVGAGI (reference sequence). The CDR3 is CASSYDTGPGQPQHF. Here the CDR3 DNA reads TGTGCCAGCAGTTACGACACAGGGCCGGGGCAGCCCCAGCATTTT.

The J gene is TRBJ1-1, the V gene TRBV6-6, with D unresolved. V was trimmed by 5 bases and J by 0 bases, leaving 16 bases between them. Looked up from germline, CDR1 is MNHNY and CDR2 is SVGAGI (reference sequence). The CDR3 loop spans 16 amino acids. The CDR3 region is CASSIRPIDMNTEAFF. For the CDR3, the DNA is TGTGCCAGCAGTATAAGACCGATAGACATGAACACTGAAGCTTTCTTT.

This chain's CDR3 is CASSFFYMGSEQYF. CDR3 bases: TGTGCCAGCAGTTTTTTCTACATGGGCTCCGAGCAGTACTTC. The chain combines TRBV27 with TRBJ2-7; D uncertain. This CDR3 contains 14 residues. CDR1 and CDR2 from the germline V gene are MNHEY and SMNVEV (reference sequence). V was cut by 3 bases and J by 6 bases, with 15 bases left in between.

The chain has TRBV6-1 and TRBJ2-5; 8 nucleotides match TRBD2. Germline CDR1 is MNHNS and CDR2 is SASEGT. V trimming: 0 bases; J trimming: 4 bases; junction bases outside the gene matches: 7. This CDR3 spans 16 amino acids. CDR3 protein: CASSEALPGGRETQYF. CDR3 DNA sequence: TGTGCCAGCAGTGAAGCCCTCCCGGGGGGGCGAGAGACCCAGTACTTC.

The chain links TRBV5-6 to TRBJ1-6, with TRBD1 as a possible D gene (5 bases). This CDR3 has 16 residues. CDR1 is SGHDT, CDR2 YYEEEE, per germline. Trimming removed 0 bases from V and 9 bases from J, with 16 bases in between. CDR3 region: CASSLVGGGGSSPLHF. The CDR3 DNA sequence: TGTGCCAGCAGCTTGGTAGGCGGGGGAGGGTCTTCACCCCTCCACTTT.

The rearrangement uses TRBV18 and TRBJ2-1, with 12 bases that match TRBD2. The CDR3 covers 16 residues. With V trimmed by 6 bases and J by 4 bases, 7 bases remained unmatched. Germline loops: CDR1 KGHSH, CDR2 LQKENI. The CDR3 DNA reads TGTGCCAGCTCTCCTGGACTAGCGGGGAGTTACAATGAGCAGTTCTTC. Its protein product is CASSPGLAGSYNEQFF.

This clone has ten or more counts. The rearrangement joins TRBV6-1 to TRBJ2-6, with 9 bases aligning to TRBD1. The germline CDR1 and CDR2 sequences are MNHNS and SASEGT. There are 15 residues in the CDR3. J lost 3 bases, V lost 10 bases, and 7 bases had no gene match. The CDR3 here is CATGRTGDGANVLTF. Here the CDR3 DNA reads TGTGCCACCGGGAGGACAGGGGATGGGGCCAACGTCCTGACTTTC.

This clone has more than one count but fewer than ten. This chain links TRBV30 with TRBJ1-1; TRBD1 aligns across 7 bases. The CDR3 has 16 amino acids. Looked up from germline, CDR1 is GTSNPN and CDR2 is SVGIG (reference sequence). With 1 base clipped from V and 4 bases from J, the junction kept 12 bases outside the gene matches. CDR3 nucleotide sequence: TGTGCCTGGAGTGACCCTTCGACAGGGCGATCCACTGAAGCTTTCTTT. Translating it yields CAWSDPSTGRSTEAFF.

This clone was detected a few times. V gene TRBV7-2 combines with J gene TRBJ2-5; TRBD1 matches 9 bases. Germline CDR1 is SGHTA and CDR2 is FQGNSA. Losses at the gene ends were 4 bases for V and 5 bases for J; bases not matched to a gene: 11. The CDR3 is 16 residues long. The CDR3 loop reads CASSSPGTGMRETQYF. The DNA for the CDR3 is TGTGCCAGCAGCTCCCCCGGGACAGGGATGCGGGAGACCCAGTACTTC.

The V and J genes are TRBV2 and TRBJ2-5; TRBD1 aligns across 12 bases. J lost 3 bases, V lost 6 bases, and 8 bases had no gene match. The CDR3 consists of 16 residues. The germline V gene has CDR1 SNHLY and CDR2 FYNNEI. The CDR3 DNA sequence: TGTGCCAGCAGGCCCGGGACAGGGGGCACGGAAGAGACCCAGTACTTC. Its protein is CASRPGTGGTEETQYF.

The chain employs TRBV5-1 and TRBJ2-5, with D possibly matching TRBD2 (6 bases). Per germline, CDR1 SGHRS and CDR2 YFSETQ. This CDR3 spans 12 amino acids. V lost 7 bases to trimming and J lost 2 bases, with 9 bases between them. The DNA of the CDR3 is TGCGCCAGCGGCAGCGGGCAAGAGACCCAGTACTTC. Its translation is CASGSGQETQYF. Combining the CDR3 with reference TRBV5-1 and TRBJ2-5 gives the whole variable domain KAGVTQTPRYLIKTRGQQVTLSCSPISGHRSVSWYQQTPGQGLQFLFEYFSETQRNKGNFPGRFSGRQFSNSRSEMNVSTLELGDSALYLCASGSGQETQYFGPGTRLLVL.

J is TRBJ1-1 and V is TRBV2, with D unresolved. V shed 6 bases and J shed 0 bases, with 8 bases lying between them. Germline values: CDR1 SNHLY, CDR2 FYNNEI. The CDR3 has 13 amino acids. The CDR3 region is CASREAMNTEAFF. CDR3 DNA: TGTGCCAGCAGGGAGGCCATGAACACTGAAGCTTTCTTT.

J is TRBJ1-1 and V is TRBV7-6; D is undetermined. CDR1 and CDR2 from the germline V gene are SGHVS and FNYEAQ. V was cut by 1 base and J by 4 bases, with 7 bases left in between. CDR3 size: 13 residues. CDR3 in DNA: TGTGCCAGCAGCTTAGGTCGGGTCACTGAAGCTTTCTTT. Protein: CASSLGRVTEAFF.

This clone was counted a single time. The CDR3 loop reads CSVEPASGSLGNEQFF. As DNA, the CDR3 is TGCAGCGTTGAACCGGCTAGCGGGAGTTTGGGCAATGAGCAGTTCTTC. The rearrangement links TRBV29-1 to TRBJ2-1; 10 bases line up with TRBD2. The germline CDR1 and CDR2 sequences are SQVTM and ANQGSEA. The CDR3 spans 16 residues. Trimming took 2 bases from V and 6 from J; bases not matched to a gene: 10.

CDR3 in DNA: TGTGCCAGCAGTGCGGGACTAGCGGGGGGGCGAGAGCAGTTCTTC. Residues: CASSAGLAGGREQFF. The chain joins TRBV7-3 to TRBJ2-1, with 16 positions matching TRBD2. Germline trimming cut 6 bases from V and 10 bases from J; bases unmatched to any gene: 6. This CDR3 region has 15 residues. In germline, CDR1 is SGHTA, CDR2 FQGTGA.

This sequence joins TRBV12-5 and TRBJ1-5; 9 nucleotides line up with TRBD1. Germline CDR1 and CDR2: LGHNT and FRNRAP. The J segment lost 2 bases and the V segment lost 4 bases, leaving 3 bases of the junction unmatched. CDR3 length: 15 residues. CDR3 sequence (DNA): TGTGCTAGTGGTTGGACAGGGGATGGCAATCAGCCCCAGCATTTT. Protein product: CASGWTGDGNQPQHF.

The chain employs TRBV23-1 and TRBJ1-5; 7 bases fit TRBD1. TRBV23-1 is treated as an ORF (open reading frame) with a function not yet certain. This CDR3 has 12 amino acids. The CDR3 region is CVSRGQLLLQHF. In nucleotides, the CDR3 is TGCGTCTCCCGGGGACAGCTCCTTCTCCAGCATTTT.

This clone was detected a few times. This chain joins TRBV4-3 and TRBJ2-7; TRBD2 agrees at 8 bases. CDR1 and CDR2 from the germline V gene are LGHNA and YSLEER. The CDR3 is made up of 15 amino acids. J was trimmed by 1 base and V by 0 bases; bases with no gene match: 2. CDR3 region: CASSQDIAGSYEQYF. CDR3 DNA sequence: TGCGCCAGCAGCCAAGATATAGCGGGATCCTACGAGCAGTACTTC.

V usage is TRBV9 and J usage is TRBJ2-3; TRBD2 agrees at 11 bases. The CDR3 spans 17 residues. J was trimmed by 6 bases and V by 0 bases; bases with no gene match: 9. Germline V gene sequence: CDR1 SGDLS, CDR2 YYNGEE. The CDR3 reads CASSVATLAGGLDTQYF. The CDR3 nucleotides read TGTGCCAGCAGCGTAGCTACGCTAGCGGGAGGTTTGGATACGCAGTATTTT. The complete variable domain, with remaining parts taken from reference TRBV9 and TRBJ2-3, reads DSGVTQTPKHLITATGQRVTLRCSPRSGDLSVYWYQQSLDQGLQFLIQYYNGEERAKGNILERFSAQQFPDLHSELNLSSLELGDSALYFCASSVATLAGGLDTQYFGPGTRLTVL.

This chain links TRBV7-2 with TRBJ1-1, with D uncertain. CDR1 is SGHTA and CDR2 is FQGNSA in the germline V gene. This CDR3 has 13 residues. V lost 5 bases and J lost 0, with 7 bases in between. The CDR3 region is CASSLQMNTEAFF. For the CDR3, the DNA is TGTGCCAGCAGCCTACAGATGAACACTGAAGCTTTCTTT.

The rearrangement uses TRBV7-9 and TRBJ2-3; TRBD2 is a possible D gene (6 bases). Trimming shortened V by 1 base and J by 2 bases, and 13 bases separated the two germline ends. The CDR3 is 16 amino acids. Germline V gene data show CDR1 as SEHNR and CDR2 as FQNEAQ (reference sequence). The CDR3 nucleotides read TGTGCCAGCAGCTTAGAGGCTAGCGTGACCACAGATACGCAGTATTTT. Protein: CASSLEASVTTDTQYF. The variable domain in full, completed from reference TRBV7-9 and TRBJ2-3, reads DTGVSQNPRHKITKRGQNVTFRCDPISEHNRLYWYRQTLGQGPEFLTYFQNEAQLEKSRLLSDRFSAERPKGSFSTLEIQRTEQGDSAMYLCASSLEASVTTDTQYFGPGTRLTVL.

This chain uses TRBV2 with TRBJ2-5; TRBD1 matches at 12 bases. Germline V lookup: CDR1 SNHLY, CDR2 FYNNEI. CDR3 length: 17 amino acids. The V segment lost 6 bases and the J segment 4 bases; nucleotides outside the gene matches: 12. In DNA, the CDR3 is TGTGCCAGCAGGCCTATTTCCGGGACAGGGGGCCGAGAGACCCAGTACTTC. It codes for CASRPISGTGGRETQYF.

The rearrangement links TRBV19 to TRBJ2-1; no firm D call. CDR1 and CDR2 (germline): LNHDA, SQIVND (reference sequence). This CDR3 region has 16 residues. V lost 3 bases to trimming and J lost 0 bases, with 12 bases between them. The CDR3 region is CASSIPEAGSYNEQFF. In nucleotides, the CDR3 is TGTGCCAGTAGTATCCCTGAGGCCGGCTCCTACAATGAGCAGTTCTTC.

The CDR3 is CASKRDRGGEPQHF. Written as DNA, the CDR3 is TGTGCCAGCAAACGGGACAGGGGTGGGGAGCCCCAGCATTTT. The rearrangement links TRBV2 to TRBJ1-5; 10 nucleotides agree with TRBD1. The junction had 8 bases not matched to a gene; V was cut back by 7 bases and J by 8 bases. Germline V gives CDR1 SNHLY, CDR2 FYNNEI. The CDR3 runs to 14 residues.

The rearrangement joins TRBV27 to TRBJ1-1; D is uncertain. Trimming cost V 5 bases and J 11 bases, with 12 bases left between them. The CDR3 has 11 amino acids. Germline assignment: CDR1 MNHEY and CDR2 SMNVEV (reference sequence). The CDR3 DNA reads TGTGCCAGCAGTGGAGCGCGGTCGGCTTTCTTT. Translating it yields CASSGARSAFF.

This rearrangement joins TRBV15 to TRBJ1-2; D uncertain. This CDR3 has 16 amino acids. V lost 5 bases, J lost 5 bases, and 21 bases lay in between. Germline V CDR1 and CDR2: LNHNV, YYDKDF (reference sequence). CDR3 protein: CATSALEKNYVYGYTF. Here the CDR3 DNA reads TGTGCCACCAGCGCCCTAGAGAAGAATTACGTATATGGCTACACCTTC.

The chain joins TRBV5-4 to TRBJ1-6; 8 bases match TRBD1. Germline-derived CDR1 and CDR2 are SGHNT and YYREEE (reference sequence). The CDR3 is made up of 15 amino acids. V lost 4 bases, J lost 7 bases, and 7 bases stayed unmatched. CDR3 in DNA: TGTGCCAGCAGCCCACCCGGACAGGGAAATTCACCCCTCCACTTT. It yields the protein CASSPPGQGNSPLHF.

This chain connects TRBV4-1 to TRBJ2-3; 7 bases line up with TRBD2. The CDR3 spans 13 residues. Germline assignment: CDR1 MGHRA and CDR2 YSYEKL. Trimming at V came to 2 bases and at J to 5 bases, leaving 1 base not matched to a gene. The CDR3 bases are TGCGCCAGCAGCCAACGGGGGGAAGATACGCAGTATTTT. This codes for CASSQRGEDTQYF.

The rearrangement uses TRBV4-1 and TRBJ2-7; the D is unclear. This CDR3 has 15 amino acids. In germline, CDR1 is MGHRA, CDR2 YSYEKL. V shed 0 bases and J shed 3 bases, with 12 bases lying between them. The DNA of the CDR3 is TGCGCCAGCAGCCAAGACAGGCAGGATTTCTACGAGCAGTACTTC. This sequence encodes CASSQDRQDFYEQYF.